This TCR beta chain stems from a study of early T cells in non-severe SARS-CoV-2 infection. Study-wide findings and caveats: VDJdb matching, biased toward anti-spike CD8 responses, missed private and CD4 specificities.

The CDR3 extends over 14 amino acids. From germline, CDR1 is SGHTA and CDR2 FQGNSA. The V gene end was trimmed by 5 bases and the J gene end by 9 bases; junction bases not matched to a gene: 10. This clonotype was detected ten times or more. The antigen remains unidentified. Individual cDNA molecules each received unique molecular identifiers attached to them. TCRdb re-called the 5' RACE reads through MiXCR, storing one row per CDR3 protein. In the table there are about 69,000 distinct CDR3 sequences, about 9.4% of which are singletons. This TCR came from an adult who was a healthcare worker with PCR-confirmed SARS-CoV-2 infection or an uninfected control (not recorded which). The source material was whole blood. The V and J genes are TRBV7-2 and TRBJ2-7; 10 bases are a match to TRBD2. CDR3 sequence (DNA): TGTGCCAGCAGCCCCGAGCTAGCGGGAGTTGTGCAGTACTTC. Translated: CASSPELAGVVQYF.